The TCR beta chain under discussion was sequenced for a study of shared clonotypes between healthy human individuals. On this clone: The same CDR3 is also encoded by other DNA sequences in this sample.

Researchers divided each subset's genomic DNA evenly across several immunoSEQ plates. Produced via immunoSEQ multiplex PCR; TCRdb's table is partial and in-frame only. The table records around 2,000,000 clones, roughly 94% of them present only once. CD45RO-negative, CCR7-positively selected cells formed the naive CD8 fraction, excluding terminally differentiated effector memory CD45RA+ cells. V shed 3 bases and J shed 2 bases, with 8 bases lying between them. This CDR3 contains 13 residues. Germline lookup yields CDR1 MDHEN and CDR2 SYDVKM. The clonotype comes from a man aged 18 to 29 in good health. The chain links TRBV28 to TRBJ2-7; TRBD2 is a possible D gene (5 bases). The material sequenced was naive CD8+ T cells sorted from blood. The CDR3: CASSFTGTYEQYF. For the CDR3, the DNA is TGTGCCAGCAGTTTCACCGGGACCTACGAGCAGTACTTC. The variable domain in full, completed from reference TRBV28 and TRBJ2-7, reads DVKVTQSSRYLVKRTGEKVFLECVQDMDHENMFWYRQDPGLGLRLIYFSYDVKMKEKGDIPEGYSVSREKKERFSLILESASTNQTSMYLCASSFTGTYEQYFGPGTRLTVT.